This T cell receptor (beta chain) derives from a study of beta chain features in type 1 diabetes. The overall study: What patients shared with healthy donors was a similar profile of age, gender and cell yields. General study results and limits: Small HLA sub-analyses could not settle whether HLA shapes TCRB rearrangement.

TCRB transcripts that were expressed got sequenced, as all of the isolated RNA had been reverse transcribed. Profiling relied on immunoSEQ multiplex PCR, and the TCRdb table lists in-frame clones only, not all of them. The sample holds about 450,000 clones, over 10% seen once. On this clone itself: What it binds is not known.

Trimming removed 4 bases from V and 0 bases from J, with 4 bases in between. The CDR3 loop spans 12 amino acids. CDR1 is SGHRS and CDR2 is YFSETQ in the germline V gene. CD45RO/CCR7/CD25/CD127/CD95/CD27 sorting isolated CD4+ naive, central memory, regulatory and stem cell-like memory cells. Post-sort purity exceeded 95% for all sorted populations. J is TRBJ2-5 and V is TRBV5-1; the D is unclear. This receptor was obtained from a woman in her late teens or twenties in good health. The specimen was naive CD4+ T cells from blood. CDR3 DNA: TGCGCCAGCAGCAATAACCAAGAGACCCAGTACTTC. Translation: CASSNNQETQYF.